A single sample gave rise to the 9 T cell receptor beta chains below, sequenced in a study of blood T cell repertoires in COVID-19. Profiling relied on immunoSEQ multiplex PCR, and the TCRdb table lists in-frame clones only, not all of them. Among some 150,000 clones, about 90% were seen once, and the ten largest hold under 0.6%. Sequencing input: peripheral blood. These TCRs come from a man in his forties or fifties with acute or convalescent COVID-19.

The chain has TRBV29-1 and TRBJ1-5; the D gene is possibly TRBD1 (6 bases). Trimming stripped 4 bases from V and 6 bases from J, with 13 bases between. The germline V gene encodes CDR1 SQVTM and CDR2 ANQGSEA. The CDR3 consists of 13 residues. CDR3 sequence reads: CSVAKGVGQPQHF. The CDR3 coding sequence is TGCAGCGTTGCAAAGGGGGTAGGTCAGCCCCAGCATTTT. The variable domain in full, with the rest retrieved from reference TRBV29-1 and TRBJ1-5, is SAVISQKPSRDICQRGTSLTIQCQVDSQVTMMFWYRQQPGQSLTLIATANQGSEATYESGFVIDKFPISRPNLTFSTLTVSNMSPEDSSIYLCSVAKGVGQPQHFGDGTRLSIL.

The rearrangement links TRBV11-2 to TRBJ1-1; tentatively, D is TRBD1 (5 bases). CDR3 length equals 15 residues. CDR1 is SGHAT, CDR2 FQNNGV, per germline. The germline V and J ends were trimmed by 8 bases and 4 bases, with 20 bases remaining between them. CDR3 residues: CASQQVLVGVTEAFF. Written as DNA, the CDR3 is TGTGCCAGCCAACAGGTACTCGTGGGCGTCACTGAAGCTTTCTTT.

The chain has TRBV30 and TRBJ1-6; D uncertain. V was shortened by 4 bases and J by 10 bases, with 14 bases between the two germline ends. Germline V lookup: CDR1 GTSNPN, CDR2 SVGIG (reference sequence). This CDR3 contains 13 residues. CDR3 sequence reads: CAWNSPQSSPLHF. The CDR3 nucleotides read TGTGCCTGGAACTCCCCCCAAAGCTCACCCCTCCACTTT.

The rearrangement links TRBV15 to TRBJ2-2; D unclear. Germline V gene sequence: CDR1 LNHNV, CDR2 YYDKDF (reference sequence). The CDR3 has 15 amino acids. V lost 5 bases to trimming and J lost 3 bases, with 13 bases between them. The CDR3 loop reads CATSARSEYTGELFF. CDR3 bases: TGTGCCACCAGCGCCCGGTCGGAGTACACCGGGGAGCTGTTTTTT. The variable domain in full, completed from reference TRBV15 and TRBJ2-2, reads DAMVIQNPRYQVTQFGKPVTLSCSQTLNHNVMYWYQQKSSQAPKLLFHYYDKDFNNEADTPDNFQSRRPNTSFCFLDIRSPGLGDTAMYLCATSARSEYTGELFFGEGSRLTVL.

The CDR3 region is CASSLALGTQFF. For the CDR3, the DNA is TGTGCCAGCAGCTTGGCACTAGGAACGCAGTTCTTC. The chain links TRBV7-9 to TRBJ2-1, with a possible D match to TRBD2 (5 bases). Germline assignment: CDR1 SEHNR and CDR2 FQNEAQ (reference sequence). CDR3 length: 12 amino acids. V was clipped by 3 bases and J by 12 bases, with 12 bases between them.

The chain couples TRBV7-6 to TRBJ2-2, with D possibly TRBD2 on 5 matching bases. Germline-derived CDR1 and CDR2 are SGHVS and FNYEAQ. Trimming stripped 0 bases from V and 6 bases from J, with 14 bases between. The CDR3 runs 16 residues. The CDR3 loop reads CASSLAEELAAGELFF. The CDR3 coding sequence is TGTGCCAGCAGCTTAGCGGAGGAATTGGCCGCCGGGGAGCTGTTTTTT.

The chain uses TRBV4-2 and TRBJ1-1; TRBD1 matches at 7 bases. This CDR3 comprises 12 residues. Trimming removed 1 base from V and 8 bases from J; junction bases left unmatched: 1. Germline lookup yields CDR1 LGHNA and CDR2 YNFKEQ. CDR3 in DNA: TGTGCCAGCAGCCAAGGACAGGGCGAAGCTTTCTTT. Residues: CASSQGQGEAFF.

CDR3 in DNA: TGTGCCAGCTCACCATCTCAGGGAAACTCTGGGGCCAACGTCCTGACTTTC. Its protein product is CASSPSQGNSGANVLTF. J is TRBJ2-6 and V is TRBV18, with D possibly TRBD1 on 5 matching bases. V was cut by 2 bases and J by 0 bases, with 11 bases left in between. This CDR3 comprises 17 residues. Germline assignment: CDR1 KGHSH and CDR2 LQKENI.

This clone was seen once. This sequence joins TRBV6-6 and TRBJ2-7, with 9 bases that match TRBD1. The V segment lost 2 bases and the J segment 5 bases; nucleotides outside the gene matches: 4. The CDR3 contains 14 residues. The germline V gene encodes CDR1 MNHNY and CDR2 SVGAGI (reference sequence). Here the CDR3 reads CASSYQGQGNEQYF. The CDR3 bases are TGTGCCAGCAGTTACCAGGGACAGGGCAACGAGCAGTACTTC.